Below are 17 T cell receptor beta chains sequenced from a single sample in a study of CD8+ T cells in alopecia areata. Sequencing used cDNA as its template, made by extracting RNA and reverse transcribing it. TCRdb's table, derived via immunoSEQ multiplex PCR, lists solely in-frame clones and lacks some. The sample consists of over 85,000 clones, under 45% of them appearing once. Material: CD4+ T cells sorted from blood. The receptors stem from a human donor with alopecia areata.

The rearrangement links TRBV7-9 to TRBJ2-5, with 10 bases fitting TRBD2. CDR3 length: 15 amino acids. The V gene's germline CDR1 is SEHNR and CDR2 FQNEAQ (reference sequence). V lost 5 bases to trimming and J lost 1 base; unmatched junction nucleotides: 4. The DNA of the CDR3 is TGTGCCAGCAGCCGCGGGACTAGCGTCCAAGAGACCCAGTACTTC. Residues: CASSRGTSVQETQYF.

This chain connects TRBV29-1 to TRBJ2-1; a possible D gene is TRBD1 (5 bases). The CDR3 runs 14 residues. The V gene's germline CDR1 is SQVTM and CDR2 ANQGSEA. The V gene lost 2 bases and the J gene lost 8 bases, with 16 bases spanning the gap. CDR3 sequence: CSVERAKGVHEQFF. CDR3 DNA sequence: TGCAGCGTTGAACGGGCAAAAGGGGTCCATGAGCAGTTCTTC.

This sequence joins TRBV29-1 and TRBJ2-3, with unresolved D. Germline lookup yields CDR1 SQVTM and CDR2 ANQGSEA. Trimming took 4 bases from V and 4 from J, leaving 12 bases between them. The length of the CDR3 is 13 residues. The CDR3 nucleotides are TGCAGCGTTGTGTCCCAGAAAGCAGATACGCAGTATTTT. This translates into CSVVSQKADTQYF.

This CDR3 reads CAWSSGTRYNEQFF. DNA of the CDR3: TGTGCCTGGAGTTCGGGGACACGCTACAATGAGCAGTTCTTC. The rearrangement uses TRBV30 and TRBJ2-1; D may be TRBD1 (6 bases). The length of the CDR3 is 14 residues. V dropped 2 bases and J dropped 3 bases, with 11 bases sitting between them. Per the germline V gene, CDR1 is GTSNPN and CDR2 is SVGIG (reference sequence).

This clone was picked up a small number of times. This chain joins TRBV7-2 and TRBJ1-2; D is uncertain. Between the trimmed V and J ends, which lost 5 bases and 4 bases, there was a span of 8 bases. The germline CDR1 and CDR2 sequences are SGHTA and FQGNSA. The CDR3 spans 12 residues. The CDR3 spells CASSQTTYGYTF. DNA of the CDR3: TGTGCCAGCAGCCAGACTACCTATGGCTACACCTTC.

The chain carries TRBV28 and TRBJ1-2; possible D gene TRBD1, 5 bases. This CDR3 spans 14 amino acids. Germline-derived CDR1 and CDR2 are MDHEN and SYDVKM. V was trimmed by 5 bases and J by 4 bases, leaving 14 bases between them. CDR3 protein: CASSLPGTAYGYTF. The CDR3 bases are TGTGCCAGCAGTCTCCCGGGGACGGCCTATGGCTACACCTTC.

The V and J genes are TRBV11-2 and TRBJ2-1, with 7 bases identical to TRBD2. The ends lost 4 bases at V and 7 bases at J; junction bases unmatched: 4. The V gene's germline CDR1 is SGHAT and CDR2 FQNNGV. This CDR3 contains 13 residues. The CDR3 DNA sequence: TGTGCCAGCAGCTCCCAACTAGCGAATGAGCAGTTCTTC. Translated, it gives CASSSQLANEQFF.

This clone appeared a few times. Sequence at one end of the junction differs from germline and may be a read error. The CDR3 bases are TGCGCCAGCAGCCAAACGGGCCAAGAGACCCAGTACTTC. Residues: CASSQTGQETQYF. This chain links TRBV11-2 with TRBJ2-5; no clear D gene. Germline V gives CDR1 SGHAT, CDR2 FQNNGV. This CDR3 contains 13 residues.

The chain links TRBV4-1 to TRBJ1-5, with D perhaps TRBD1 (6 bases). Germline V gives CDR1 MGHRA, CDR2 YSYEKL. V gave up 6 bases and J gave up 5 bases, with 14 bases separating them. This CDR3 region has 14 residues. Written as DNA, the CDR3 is TGCGCCAGCAGTCCGGGACACGCCGATCAGCCCCAGCATTTT. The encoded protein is CASSPGHADQPQHF.

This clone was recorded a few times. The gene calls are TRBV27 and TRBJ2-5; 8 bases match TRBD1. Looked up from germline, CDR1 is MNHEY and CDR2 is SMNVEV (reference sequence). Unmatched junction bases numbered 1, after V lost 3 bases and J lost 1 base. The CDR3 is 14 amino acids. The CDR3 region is CASSFTGGQETQYF. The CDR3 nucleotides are TGTGCCAGCAGTTTTACAGGGGGCCAAGAGACCCAGTACTTC.

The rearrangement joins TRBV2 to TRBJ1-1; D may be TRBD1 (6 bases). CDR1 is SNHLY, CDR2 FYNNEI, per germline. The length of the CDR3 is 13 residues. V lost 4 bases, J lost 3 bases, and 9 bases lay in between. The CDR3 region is CASSVQGYTEAFF. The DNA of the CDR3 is TGTGCCAGCAGTGTACAGGGATACACTGAAGCTTTCTTT.

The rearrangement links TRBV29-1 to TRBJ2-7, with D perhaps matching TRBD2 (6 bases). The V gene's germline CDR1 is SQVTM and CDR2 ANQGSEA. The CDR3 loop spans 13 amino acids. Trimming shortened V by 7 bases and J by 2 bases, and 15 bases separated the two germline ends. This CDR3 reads CSAVTRSPYEQYF. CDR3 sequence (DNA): TGCAGCGCCGTGACTAGAAGTCCCTACGAGCAGTACTTC.

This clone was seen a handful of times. This chain's CDR3 is CSARSRDGYTF. The DNA for the CDR3 is TGCAGTGCTAGGTCCAGGGATGGCTACACCTTC. The chain is built from TRBV20-1 and TRBJ1-2; possibly TRBD1 for D (5 bases). This CDR3 contains 11 residues. The germline CDR1 and CDR2 sequences are DFQATT and SNEGSKA (reference sequence). V was trimmed by 3 bases and J by 6 bases, leaving 8 bases between them.

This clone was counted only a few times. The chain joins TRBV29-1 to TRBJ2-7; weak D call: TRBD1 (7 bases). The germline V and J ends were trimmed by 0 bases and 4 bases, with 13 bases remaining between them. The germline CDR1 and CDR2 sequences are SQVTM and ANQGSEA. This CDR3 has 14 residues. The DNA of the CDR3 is TGCAGCGTTGAAGATCCCCAGGGGGGATACGAGCAGTACTTC. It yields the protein CSVEDPQGGYEQYF.

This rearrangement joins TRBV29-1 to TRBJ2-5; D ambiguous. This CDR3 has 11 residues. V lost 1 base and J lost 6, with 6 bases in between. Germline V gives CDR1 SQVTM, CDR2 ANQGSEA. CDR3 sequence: CSVEGSQTQYF. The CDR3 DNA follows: TGCAGCGTTGAAGGAAGTCAGACCCAGTACTTC.

CDR3: CSVGTGLAGLYEQYF. The CDR3 DNA sequence: TGCAGCGTTGGAACCGGGCTAGCGGGCCTCTACGAGCAGTACTTC. V usage is TRBV29-1 and J usage is TRBJ2-7; 8 bases map to TRBD2. The CDR3 runs 15 residues. Germline-derived CDR1 and CDR2 are SQVTM and ANQGSEA. V dropped 4 bases and J dropped 3; count of bases not matched to a gene: 11.

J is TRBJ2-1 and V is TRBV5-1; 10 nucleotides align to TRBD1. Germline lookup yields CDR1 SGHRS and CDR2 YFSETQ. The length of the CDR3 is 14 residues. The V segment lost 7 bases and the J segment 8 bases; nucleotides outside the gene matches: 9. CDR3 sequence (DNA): TGCGCCAGCGGGACAGGGGTTGGCGTGGATGAGCAGTTCTTC. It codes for CASGTGVGVDEQFF.